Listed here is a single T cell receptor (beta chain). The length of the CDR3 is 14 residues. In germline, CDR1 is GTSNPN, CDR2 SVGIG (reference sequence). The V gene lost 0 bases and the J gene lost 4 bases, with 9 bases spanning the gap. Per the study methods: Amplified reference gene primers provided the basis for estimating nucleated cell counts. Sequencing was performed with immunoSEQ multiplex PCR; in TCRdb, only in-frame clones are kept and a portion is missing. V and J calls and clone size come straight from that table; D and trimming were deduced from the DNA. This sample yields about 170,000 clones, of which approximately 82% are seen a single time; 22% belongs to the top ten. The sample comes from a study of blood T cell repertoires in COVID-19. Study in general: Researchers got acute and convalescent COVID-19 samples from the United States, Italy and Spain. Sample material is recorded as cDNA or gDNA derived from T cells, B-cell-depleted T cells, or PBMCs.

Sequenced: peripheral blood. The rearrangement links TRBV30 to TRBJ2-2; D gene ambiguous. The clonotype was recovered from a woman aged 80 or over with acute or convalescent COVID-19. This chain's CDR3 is CAWSVYSLTGELFF. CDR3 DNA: TGTGCCTGGAGTGTTTACTCCCTCACCGGGGAGCTGTTTTTT.